This entry lists 17 T cell receptor beta chains sequenced from one sample in a study of T-cell memory formation after mild COVID-19. TCRdb reprocessed the 5' RACE reads with MiXCR, giving one entry per CDR3 protein. The sample has roughly 410,000 distinct CDR3 sequences; 24% are singletons. Sequencing was carried out using PBMCs or a T cell subset sorted from them (not recorded which). Source of these receptors: an adult woman who had mild COVID-19 (a few samples of this study predate the infection). Cell type and time point are not known.

This chain connects TRBV7-2 to TRBJ2-7, with D perhaps TRBD2 (5 bases). The CDR3 has 12 amino acids. Trimming left V 3 bases short and J 6 bases short, with 9 bases between. CDR1 and CDR2 from the germline V gene are SGHTA and FQGNSA. This CDR3 is CASSFSRGEQYF. CDR3 nucleotide sequence: TGTGCCAGCAGCTTTAGTCGGGGCGAGCAGTACTTC.

This sequence joins TRBV5-5 and TRBJ2-7; D assignment may be TRBD1 or TRBD2 (5 bases each). The CDR3 is 15 residues long. Germline values: CDR1 SGHKS, CDR2 YYEKEE (reference sequence). V shed 2 bases and J shed 0 bases, with 12 bases lying between them. CDR3: CASSLGDLGSYEQYF. CDR3 nucleotide sequence: TGTGCCAGCAGCTTAGGGGACCTGGGCTCCTACGAGCAGTACTTC.

This clonotype was found a few times. The chain carries TRBV12-3 or TRBV12-4 and TRBJ2-1; 9 bases match TRBD1. The CDR3 length is 15 residues. Trimming cost V 5 bases and J 3 bases; bases outside gene matches: 5. In DNA, the CDR3 is TGTGCCAGCAGTCTCGACAGGGGGATCTACAATGAGCAGTTCTTC. Protein product: CASSLDRGIYNEQFF.

The table lists this clonotype with a few counts. V is TRBV20-1 and J is TRBJ2-7; 7 nucleotides match TRBD1. Germline CDR1 DFQATT, CDR2 SNEGSKA (reference sequence). Germline trimming cut 7 bases from V and 0 bases from J; bases unmatched to any gene: 6. This CDR3 is built from 13 residues. CDR3 protein: CSVGTEFSYEQYF. The CDR3 DNA is TGCAGTGTTGGGACAGAGTTCTCCTACGAGCAGTACTTC.

The DNA of the CDR3 is TGTGCCAGCAGCCCCTGGGACAGGAGGTTGCATGGCTACACCTTC. Protein: CASSPWDRRLHGYTF. The rearrangement joins TRBV7-9 to TRBJ1-2; 8 nucleotides agree with TRBD1. There are 15 residues in the CDR3. Germline CDR1 is SEHNR and CDR2 is FQNEAQ (reference sequence). Trimming removed 5 bases from V and 6 bases from J; junction bases left unmatched: 11. Looking up the rest from reference TRBV7-9 and TRBJ1-2 gives the full variable domain: DTGVSQNPRHKITKRGQNVTFRCDPISEHNRLYWYRQTLGQGPEFLTYFQNEAQLEKSRLLSDRFSAERPKGSFSTLEIQRTEQGDSAMYLCASSPWDRRLHGYTFGSGTRLTVV.

This clonotype came up a few times. The V call is TRBV24-1, the J call TRBJ2-3, with TRBD1 matching over 7 bases. Trimming cost V 3 bases and J 6 bases; bases outside gene matches: 11. CDR3 length equals 16 residues. Germline CDR1 and CDR2: KGHDR and SFDVKD. The CDR3 nucleotides read TGTGCCACCAGTGATCCCCGGACAGGCCTGAGGGATACGCAGTATTTT. Translating it yields CATSDPRTGLRDTQYF.

The rearrangement links TRBV15 to TRBJ1-4; 11 nucleotides agree with TRBD1. Germline trimming cut 0 bases from V and 8 bases from J; bases unmatched to any gene: 5. This CDR3 spans 16 amino acids. Germline CDR1 LNHNV, CDR2 YYDKDF (reference sequence). The chain's CDR3 is CATSRDRRTGGEKLFF. The CDR3 DNA is TGTGCCACCAGCAGAGATCGGCGGACAGGGGGCGAAAAACTGTTTTTT.

The chain links TRBV6-1 to TRBJ1-5, with unresolved D. This CDR3 region has 17 residues. Trimming removed 4 bases from V and 0 bases from J, with 16 bases in between. Germline V gene data show CDR1 as MNHNS and CDR2 as SASEGT. The CDR3 nucleotides are TGTGCCAGCAGTGGTACAGTAAGGATAGATAGCAATCAGCCCCAGCATTTT. Translating it yields CASSGTVRIDSNQPQHF.

This clonotype was seen more than once but under ten times. The V gene is TRBV7-2, the J gene TRBJ1-1; TRBD1 might be the D (6 bases). The CDR3 has 18 amino acids. Germline V gene data show CDR1 as SGHTA and CDR2 as FQGNSA. Trimming cost V 0 bases and J 1 base, with 18 bases left between them. This CDR3 reads CASSLARGTGFRNTEAFF. CDR3 nucleotides: TGTGCCAGCAGCTTAGCGAGAGGAACAGGGTTTAGGAACACTGAAGCTTTCTTT.

This clonotype was found once. The chain employs TRBV6-5 and TRBJ1-4; D not certain. V was trimmed by 3 bases and J by 1 base, leaving 9 bases between them. The CDR3 loop spans 15 amino acids. The germline CDR1 and CDR2 sequences are MNHEY and SVGAGI. This chain's CDR3 is CASSYAGRTNEKLFF. CDR3 sequence (DNA): TGTGCCAGCAGTTATGCCGGGAGAACTAATGAAAAACTGTTTTTT.

The rearrangement links TRBV10-3 to TRBJ1-1; D gene uncertain. V shed 0 bases and J shed 1 base, with 6 bases lying between them. The CDR3 extends over 14 amino acids. Germline CDR1 reads ENHRY; CDR2 reads SYGVKD. The CDR3 region has the DNA TGTGCCATCAGTGAGTCAGGCAGGAACACTGAAGCTTTCTTT. Translating gives CAISESGRNTEAFF.

This CDR3 is CSVEDNPGKPQHF. CDR3 coding DNA: TGCAGCGTTGAAGACAACCCCGGCAAGCCCCAGCATTTT. The chain is built from TRBV29-1 and TRBJ1-5; D remains unclear. The germline V gene encodes CDR1 SQVTM and CDR2 ANQGSEA. There are 13 residues in the CDR3. V was cut by 0 bases and J by 8 bases, with 11 bases left in between.

In this sample, this clonotype turned up a few times. This chain uses TRBV25-1 with TRBJ2-7, with TRBD2 matching over 7 bases. V shed 3 bases and J 5 bases; nucleotides not matched to a gene: 7. The germline CDR1 and CDR2 sequences are MGHDK and SYGVNS. This CDR3 comprises 14 residues. CDR3 region: CASSDEGLINEQYF. CDR3 coding DNA: TGTGCCAGCAGTGACGAGGGACTAATTAACGAGCAGTACTTC.

The chain employs TRBV3-1 and TRBJ2-5; TRBD2 matches 11 bases. In germline, CDR1 is LGHDT, CDR2 YNNKEL (reference sequence). The V segment lost 4 bases and the J segment 4 bases; nucleotides outside the gene matches: 5. The CDR3 covers 15 residues. The CDR3 sequence: CASSPLLAGGETQYF. The CDR3 bases are TGTGCCAGCAGCCCCCTTCTAGCGGGAGGAGAGACCCAGTACTTC.

The V and J genes are TRBV9 and TRBJ2-1; 8 bases map to TRBD2. CDR1 SGDLS and CDR2 YYNGEE come from the germline V gene. The V and J ends lost 2 bases and 8 bases, in that order; junction bases with no gene match: 6. CDR3 length: 14 amino acids. CDR3 coding DNA: TGTGCCAGCAGCGTCAGCGGGAGTGTCGATGAGCAGTTCTTC. Protein sequence: CASSVSGSVDEQFF. Combining the CDR3 with reference TRBV9 and TRBJ2-1 gives the whole variable domain DSGVTQTPKHLITATGQRVTLRCSPRSGDLSVYWYQQSLDQGLQFLIQYYNGEERAKGNILERFSAQQFPDLHSELNLSSLELGDSALYFCASSVSGSVDEQFFGPGTRLTVL.

This chain uses TRBV27 with TRBJ2-2; 7 nucleotides match TRBD1. The CDR3 totals 15 residues. V lost 2 bases and J lost 4; bases outside the gene matches: 4. Germline V gene lookup returns CDR1 MNHEY and CDR2 SMNVEV (reference sequence). CDR3 region: CASSLKGASTGELFF. The CDR3 DNA follows: TGTGCCAGCAGTTTAAAGGGGGCCAGCACCGGGGAGCTGTTTTTT.

This clonotype has just a few counts. The chain uses TRBV7-2 and TRBJ2-1; D may be TRBD2 (6 bases). The CDR3 is 16 amino acids. Germline assignment: CDR1 SGHTA and CDR2 FQGNSA. Trimming took off 4 bases at V and 6 bases at J, with 19 bases between the two ends. This CDR3 is CASSSYSGSWTNEQFF. CDR3 bases: TGTGCCAGCAGCTCTTATAGCGGAAGTTGGACCAATGAGCAGTTCTTC.